This T cell receptor beta chain was retrieved from a study of T cell repertoires in cytomegalovirus infection. About the research overall: Recently identified HLA-C-restricted and well-studied HLA-B-restricted CMV epitopes were used. TCR beta signatures that were public indicated CMV infection and matching HLA type. Broader study findings: Dominating the ex vivo response were TCR beta clonotypes that were CMV-specific and HLA-C-restricted.

TCRdb re-analysed the reads in MiXCR, keeping a single row per CDR3 protein. Of a few hundred thousand distinct CDR3 sequences listed, about 29% were seen once; the top ten hold around 18%. Points on this clonotype: Its antigen is unidentified.

The CDR3 spans 15 residues. Trimming stripped 3 bases from V and 0 bases from J, with 8 bases between. The sequence was collected from a human donor in good health (CMV status not recorded). Some clones in this sample may be carry-over from other donors' samples. The rearrangement links TRBV12-3 or TRBV12-4 to TRBJ2-2; D is perhaps TRBD2 (6 bases). Sequences were derived from cultured PBMCs, sampled from culture after CMV antigen stimulation. CDR3 loop: CASSLAGTNTGELFF. The CDR3 DNA reads TGTGCCAGCAGTTTGGCGGGAACGAACACCGGGGAGCTGTTTTTT.